One sample yielded the 15 T cell receptor beta chains listed below, sequenced in a study of shared clonotypes between healthy human individuals. Data came from immunoSEQ multiplex PCR; TCRdb stores just in-frame clones and leaves some out. The data contain 2 million to 2.5 million clones, around 95% of them singletons. Source material: naive CD4+ T cells sorted from blood. Subset described: CD45RA+ positively selected. The receptor source for this set is a man younger than 30 in good health.

This chain uses TRBV28 with TRBJ1-2; perhaps TRBD1 as D (5 bases). The CDR3 totals 13 residues. V lost 3 bases to trimming and J lost 8 bases, with 13 bases between them. CDR1 MDHEN and CDR2 SYDVKM come from the germline V gene. CDR3 residues: CASSFPRGFGYTF. In DNA form, the CDR3 reads TGTGCCAGCAGTTTCCCGCGGGGGTTCGGCTACACCTTC.

This clone was picked up one time. The V call is TRBV5-1, the J call TRBJ2-7; D call uncertain. Per the germline V gene, CDR1 is SGHRS and CDR2 is YFSETQ. Deletions cut 3 bases from V and 1 base from J, with 8 bases between. The CDR3 contains 13 residues. The CDR3 DNA reads as TGCGCCAGCAGCTCCCGGATATCCTACGAGCAGTACTTC. It specifies CASSSRISYEQYF.

The rearrangement links TRBV4-1 to TRBJ1-2, with a tentative D call TRBD1 (6 bases). Deletions cut 1 base from V and 4 bases from J, with 22 bases between. This CDR3 is built from 18 residues. Germline lookup yields CDR1 MGHRA and CDR2 YSYEKL. CDR3 sequence: CASSQGGSGARYSYGYTF. The CDR3 DNA reads as TGCGCCAGCAGCCAAGGCGGGTCAGGGGCTCGTTATTCCTATGGCTACACCTTC.

This chain connects TRBV4-1 to TRBJ2-3, with D perhaps matching TRBD1 (6 bases). With 4 bases removed from V and 1 base from J, the gap between germline ends came to 9 bases. The length of the CDR3 is 14 residues. Germline assignment: CDR1 MGHRA and CDR2 YSYEKL. This CDR3 reads CASSLRQGTDTQYF. The CDR3 nucleotides are TGCGCCAGCAGCCTACGACAGGGCACAGATACGCAGTATTTT.

The rearrangement links TRBV10-3 to TRBJ2-5, with TRBD2 matching over 10 bases. V shed 6 bases, J shed 2 bases, and the junction held 3 bases outside the gene matches. The germline CDR1 and CDR2 sequences are ENHRY and SYGVKD. This CDR3 region has 14 residues. The CDR3 loop is CAIRSGRAQETQYF. The CDR3 region has the DNA TGTGCCATCAGGAGCGGGAGGGCACAAGAGACCCAGTACTTC.

The gene calls are TRBV2 and TRBJ1-3, with D possibly being TRBD1 (5 bases). CDR1 SNHLY and CDR2 FYNNEI come from the germline V gene. Trimming left V 7 bases short and J 4 bases short, with 11 bases between. The CDR3 extends over 13 amino acids. The CDR3 DNA is TGTGCCAGCACCCCGGCAGGGGGAAACACCATATATTTT. Its translation: CASTPAGGNTIYF. The entire variable domain, with the rest obtained from reference TRBV2 and TRBJ1-3, is as follows: EPEVTQTPSHQVTQMGQEVILRCVPISNHLYFYWYRQILGQKVEFLVSFYNNEISEKSEIFDDQFSVERPDGSNFTLKIRSTKLEDSAMYFCASTPAGGNTIYFGEGSWLTVV.

The J gene is TRBJ1-1, the V gene TRBV30; D is uncertain. Trimming removed 0 bases from V and 4 bases from J, with 12 bases in between. CDR1 and CDR2 from the germline V gene are GTSNPN and SVGIG (reference sequence). CDR3 length equals 14 residues. In nucleotides, the CDR3 is TGTGCCTGGAGTGTCTACCCACTGGGCACTGAAGCTTTCTTT. It specifies CAWSVYPLGTEAFF.

This clone appeared a single time. V usage is TRBV5-1 and J usage is TRBJ1-2, with D hard to call. Per germline, CDR1 SGHRS and CDR2 YFSETQ. CDR3 length equals 14 residues. V dropped 0 bases and J dropped 5 bases, with 11 bases sitting between them. In DNA, the CDR3 is TGCGCCAGCAGCTTGGCCGCAGAGATTTATGGCTACACCTTC. This codes for CASSLAAEIYGYTF.

CDR3 amino acids: CASSLVNDRFNQPQHF. CDR3 coding DNA: TGTGCCAGCAGCCTAGTGAATGACAGATTTAATCAGCCCCAGCATTTT. V usage is TRBV27 and J usage is TRBJ1-5; a possible D gene is TRBD1 (5 bases). Trimming left V 6 bases short and J 4 bases short, with 19 bases between. CDR3 length equals 16 residues. The germline gives CDR1 MNHEY, CDR2 SMNVEV (reference sequence).

The table lists this clone with a count of one. The chain links TRBV2 to TRBJ1-3; perhaps TRBD1 as D (6 bases). CDR1 and CDR2 (germline): SNHLY, FYNNEI. This CDR3 spans 15 amino acids. V lost 5 bases and J 2 bases, leaving 13 bases between the germline ends. For the CDR3, the DNA is TGTGCCAGCAGTCCTATACAGGGTCCTGGAAACACCATATATTTT. Its translation is CASSPIQGPGNTIYF.

A few counts support this clone. The same CDR3 arises from other DNA sequences in this sample as well. The rearrangement uses TRBV7-2 and TRBJ1-2, with 8 bases lining up with TRBD1. Germline V gives CDR1 SGHTA, CDR2 FQGNSA. J was trimmed by 4 bases and V by 5 bases; bases with no gene match: 3. This CDR3 comprises 13 residues. DNA for the CDR3: TGTGCCAGCAGCCCAGGGACAGGCTATGGCTACACCTTC. It translates to CASSPGTGYGYTF.

J is TRBJ2-2 and V is TRBV28; 7 bases map to TRBD2. V shed 4 bases, J shed 6 bases, and the junction held 8 bases outside the gene matches. Germline CDR1 reads MDHEN; CDR2 reads SYDVKM. The CDR3 totals 15 residues. The CDR3 DNA sequence: TGTGCCAGCAGTTCCCTCCGGGGAGGGGCCGGGGAGCTGTTTTTT. This encodes CASSSLRGGAGELFF.

The rearrangement links TRBV6-5 to TRBJ2-3, with 8 bases that match TRBD1. There are 15 residues in the CDR3. Germline values: CDR1 MNHEY, CDR2 SVGAGI. Trimming took 1 base from V and 5 from J; bases not matched to a gene: 5. CDR3 protein: CASSYLGTGGDTQYF. In DNA, the CDR3 is TGTGCCAGCAGTTACTTAGGGACAGGCGGAGATACGCAGTATTTT.

Remarks on this clone: The same CDR3 also results from other DNA sequences found in this sample. The chain is built from TRBV7-2 and TRBJ1-3; D may be TRBD1 (5 bases). V shed 1 base and J shed 0 bases, with 7 bases lying between them. The CDR3 extends over 15 amino acids. Per germline, CDR1 SGHTA and CDR2 FQGNSA. CDR3 in amino acids: CASSLVQGSGNTIYF. The CDR3 region has the DNA TGTGCCAGCAGCTTAGTGCAGGGCTCTGGAAACACCATATATTTT.

This clone has just one count. This chain uses TRBV7-9 with TRBJ2-1; no reliable D call. The CDR3 consists of 14 residues. V lost 1 base, J lost 7 bases, and 11 bases lay in between. Per germline, CDR1 SEHNR and CDR2 FQNEAQ (reference sequence). CDR3 region: CASSLDRARNEQFF. The CDR3 DNA is TGTGCCAGCAGCTTAGATAGGGCCAGGAATGAGCAGTTCTTC.